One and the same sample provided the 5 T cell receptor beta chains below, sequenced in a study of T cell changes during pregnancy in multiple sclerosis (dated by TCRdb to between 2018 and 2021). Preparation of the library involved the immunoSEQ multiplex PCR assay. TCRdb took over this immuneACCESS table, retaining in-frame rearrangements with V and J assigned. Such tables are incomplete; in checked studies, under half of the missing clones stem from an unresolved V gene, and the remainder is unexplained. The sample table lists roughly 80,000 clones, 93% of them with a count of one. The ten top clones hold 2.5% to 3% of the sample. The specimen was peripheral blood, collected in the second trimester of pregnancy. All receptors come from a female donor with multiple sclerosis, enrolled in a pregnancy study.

In nucleotides, the CDR3 is TGTGCCAGCAGTGACTCAACGCGGCAGCTAGTGTACAATGAGCAGTTCTTC. It specifies CASSDSTRQLVYNEQFF. The chain employs TRBV6-4 and TRBJ2-1, with D unresolved. Germline CDR1 MRHNA, CDR2 SNTAGT. This CDR3 region has 17 residues. V was pared by 0 bases and J by 4 bases, with 16 bases between.

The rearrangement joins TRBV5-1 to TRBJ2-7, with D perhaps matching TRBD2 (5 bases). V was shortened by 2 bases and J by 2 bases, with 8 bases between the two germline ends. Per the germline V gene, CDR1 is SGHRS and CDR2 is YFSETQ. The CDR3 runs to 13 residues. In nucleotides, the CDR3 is TGCGCCAGCAGCTTCGGGGAAGCCTACGAGCAGTACTTC. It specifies CASSFGEAYEQYF.

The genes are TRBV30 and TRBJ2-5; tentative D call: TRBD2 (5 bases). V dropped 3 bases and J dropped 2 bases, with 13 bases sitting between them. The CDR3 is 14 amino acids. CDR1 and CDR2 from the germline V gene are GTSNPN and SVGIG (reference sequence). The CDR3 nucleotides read TGTGCCTGGAGCTTAAGGGAGACACAAGAGACCCAGTACTTC. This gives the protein CAWSLRETQETQYF.

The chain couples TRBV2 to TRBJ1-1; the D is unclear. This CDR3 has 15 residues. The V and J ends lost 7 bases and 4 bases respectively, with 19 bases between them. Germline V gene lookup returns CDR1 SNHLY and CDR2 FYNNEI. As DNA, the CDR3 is TGTGCCAGCATACGAAGTTTCGTCCGCGGCACTGAAGCTTTCTTT. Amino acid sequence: CASIRSFVRGTEAFF.

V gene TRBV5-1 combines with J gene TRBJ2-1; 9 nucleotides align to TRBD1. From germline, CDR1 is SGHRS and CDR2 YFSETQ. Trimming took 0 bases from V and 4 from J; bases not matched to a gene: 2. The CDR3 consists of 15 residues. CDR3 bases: TGCGCCAGCAGCTTGGATGGACAGGGGTACAATGAGCAGTTCTTC. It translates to CASSLDGQGYNEQFF.